These 2 T cell receptor beta chains originate from one sample sequenced in a study of T cell clonality in common variable immunodeficiency. Study results and caveats: Common variable immunodeficiency TCR beta sequences reportedly had fewer deletions and N-nucleotide insertions.

Clones were sequenced by immunoSEQ multiplex PCR, and TCRdb holds only the in-frame ones, with some missing. Listed for the sample are tens of thousands of clones, none seen a single time. Their recognized antigens are unknown. Source material: peripheral blood mononuclear cells. These receptors were taken from a human donor with common variable immunodeficiency.

To note about this clone: Coverage ceases 3 residues before the CDR3 finishes, and the germline J gene fills in the end. The gene calls are TRBV7-2 and TRBJ2-3, with TRBD2 as a possible D gene (7 bases). Trimming took 3 bases from V and 8 from J, leaving 12 bases between them. Germline-derived CDR1 and CDR2 are SGHTA and FQGNSA. The CDR3 contains 13 residues. The CDR3: CASSFSGGGTQYF. The part of the CDR3 DNA that was read is TGTGCCAGCAGCTTCTCGGGGGGCGGTACG.

This clone was counted ten times or more. CDR3 protein: CASSPRQRKETQYF. The CDR3 DNA, read in part, is TGTGCCAGTAGTCCCCGACAGAGAAAAGAGACC. The chain links TRBV19 to TRBJ2-5; maybe TRBD1 (5 bases). Sequencing ends 3 residues short of the CDR3 end; the germline J gene provides the rest. Looked up from germline, CDR1 is LNHDA and CDR2 is SQIVND (reference sequence). The CDR3 runs to 14 residues. V was cut by 5 bases and J by 3 bases, with 13 bases left in between. The variable domain in full, completed from reference TRBV19 and TRBJ2-5, reads DGGITQSPKYLFRKEGQNVTLSCEQNLNHDAMYWYRQDPGQGLRLIYYSQIVNDFQKGDIAEGYSVSREKKESFPLTVTSAQKNPTAFYLCASSPRQRKETQYFGPGTRLLVL.